This TCR beta chain was found in a study of radiotherapy plus CTLA-4 blockade in lung cancer. Whole-study context: Disease control was seen in approximately 29% of patients, objective responses in 15% to 20%. Study findings and constraints: Strongest reported response predictors: early blood clone changes and post-radiation interferon-beta. Clones of tumor-derived TCRs expanded in blood after radiotherapy plus ipilimumab.

Measured with immunoSEQ multiplex PCR; TCRdb has only the in-frame clones, and not every one. This table holds tens of thousands of clones, about 75% found once. Trimming cost V 1 base and J 4 bases, with 18 bases left between them. Germline loops: CDR1 SGHVS, CDR2 FNYEAQ. The CDR3 loop spans 17 amino acids. Chemo-refractory metastatic non-small-cell lung cancer patients received focal radiation with ipilimumab CTLA-4 blockade. As for this clone: Its antigen is undetermined.

The clonotype comes from a human donor with non-small cell lung cancer who had stable disease on radiotherapy plus ipilimumab. The sample in question was peripheral blood, obtained from a patient treated with radiotherapy plus ipilimumab. The J gene is TRBJ2-3, the V gene TRBV7-6, with D possibly matching TRBD2 (8 bases). The CDR3 loop is CASSLGGPGGGADTQYF. The DNA for the CDR3 is TGTGCCAGCAGCTTAGGGGGGCCGGGAGGGGGCGCAGATACGCAGTATTTT.